Included here is one T cell receptor (beta chain) sequence, with context. It was with a sample-barcoded 5' primer and a J-beta primer mix that a second PCR of about 6 to 12 cycles was run. TCRdb fed the 5' RACE reads into MiXCR, producing one record per CDR3 protein. This repertoire shows 1.5 million to 2 million distinct CDR3 sequences, roughly 27% found once; its top ten account for over 7%. Every sample yielded at least 6.5 million isolated PBMCs. Trimming removed 8 bases from V and 6 bases from J, with 25 bases in between. Per germline, CDR1 DFQATT and CDR2 SNEGSKA (reference sequence). This CDR3 is built from 15 residues. This entry comes from a study of blood T cells in healthy people across ages.

The chain carries TRBV20-1 and TRBJ1-2, with D possibly matching TRBD1 (6 bases). The receptor comes from a woman aged 25 to 45 in good health. Sequencing was carried out using blood. The CDR3 DNA reads TGCAGTACGGGCGGGGGCGTCGGTCCCTGGGATGGCTACACCTTC. Translating it yields CSTGGGVGPWDGYTF.